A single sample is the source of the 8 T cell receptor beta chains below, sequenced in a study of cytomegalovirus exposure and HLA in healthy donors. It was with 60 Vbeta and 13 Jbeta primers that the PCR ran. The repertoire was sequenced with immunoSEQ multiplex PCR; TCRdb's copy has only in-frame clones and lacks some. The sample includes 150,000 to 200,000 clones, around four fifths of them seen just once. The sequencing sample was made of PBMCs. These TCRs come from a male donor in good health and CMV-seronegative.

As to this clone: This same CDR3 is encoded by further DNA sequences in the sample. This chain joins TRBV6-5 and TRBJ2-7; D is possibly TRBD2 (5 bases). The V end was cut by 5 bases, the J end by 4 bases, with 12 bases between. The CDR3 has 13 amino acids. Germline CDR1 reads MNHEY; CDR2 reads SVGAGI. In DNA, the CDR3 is TGTGCCAGCAGTCCGCTTGGCGGGTACGAGCAGTACTTC. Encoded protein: CASSPLGGYEQYF.

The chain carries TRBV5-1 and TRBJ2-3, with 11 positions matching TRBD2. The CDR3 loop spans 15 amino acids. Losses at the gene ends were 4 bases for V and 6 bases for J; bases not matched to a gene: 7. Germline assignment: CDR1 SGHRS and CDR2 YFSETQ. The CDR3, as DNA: TGCGCCAGCAGCGCCACTAGCGGGGGAGGGGATACGCAGTATTTT. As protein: CASSATSGGGDTQYF.

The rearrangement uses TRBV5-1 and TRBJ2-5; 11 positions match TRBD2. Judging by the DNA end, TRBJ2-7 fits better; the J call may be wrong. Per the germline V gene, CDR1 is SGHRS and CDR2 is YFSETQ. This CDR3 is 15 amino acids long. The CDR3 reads CASSSSGGSSYEQYF. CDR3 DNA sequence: TGCGCCAGCAGCTCTAGCGGGGGGAGCTCCTACGAGCAGTACTTC.

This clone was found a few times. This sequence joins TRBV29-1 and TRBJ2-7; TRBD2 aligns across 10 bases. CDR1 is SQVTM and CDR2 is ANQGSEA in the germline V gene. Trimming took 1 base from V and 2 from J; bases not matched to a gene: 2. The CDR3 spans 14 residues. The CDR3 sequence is CSVEGLAGAYEQYF. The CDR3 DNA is TGCAGCGTTGAAGGTCTAGCGGGGGCCTACGAGCAGTACTTC.

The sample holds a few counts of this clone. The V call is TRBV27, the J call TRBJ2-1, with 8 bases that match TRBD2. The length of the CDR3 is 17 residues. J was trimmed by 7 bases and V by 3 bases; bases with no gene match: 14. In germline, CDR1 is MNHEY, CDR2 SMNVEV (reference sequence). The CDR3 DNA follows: TGTGCCAGCAGTTTGGCTATTACGGGGGGGGAGGAGAATGAGCAGTTCTTC. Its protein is CASSLAITGGEENEQFF.

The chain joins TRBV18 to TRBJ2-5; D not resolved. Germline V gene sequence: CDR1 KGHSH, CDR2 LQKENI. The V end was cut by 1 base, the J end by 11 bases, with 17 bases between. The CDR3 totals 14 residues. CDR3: CASSPLTPPLEQYF. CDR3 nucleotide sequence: TGTGCCAGCTCACCACTTACCCCTCCTTTGGAGCAGTACTTC. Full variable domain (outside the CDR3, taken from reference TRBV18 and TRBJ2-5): NAGVMQNPRHLVRRRGQEARLRCSPMKGHSHVYWYRQLPEEGLKFMVYLQKENIIDESGMPKERFSAEFPKEGPSILRIQQVVRGDSAAYFCASSPLTPPLEQYFGPGTRLLVL.

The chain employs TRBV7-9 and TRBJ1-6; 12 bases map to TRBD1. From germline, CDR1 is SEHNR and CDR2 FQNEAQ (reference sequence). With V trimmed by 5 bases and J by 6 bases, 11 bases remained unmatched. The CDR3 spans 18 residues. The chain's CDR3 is CASSRTPGQGAGNSPLHF. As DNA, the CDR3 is TGTGCCAGCAGCAGAACTCCGGGACAGGGGGCTGGTAATTCACCCCTCCACTTT.

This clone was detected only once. The CDR3 sequence: CASSQGAGGSFEETQYF. CDR3 nucleotide sequence: TGCGCCAGCAGCCAAGGGGCAGGGGGCTCGTTCGAAGAGACCCAGTACTTC. The chain is built from TRBV4-1 and TRBJ2-5; 8 bases agree with TRBD1. This CDR3 comprises 17 residues. Germline V gene lookup returns CDR1 MGHRA and CDR2 YSYEKL. V dropped 1 base and J dropped 3; count of bases not matched to a gene: 10.